The 29 T cell receptor beta chains reported below all come from one sample, sequenced in a study of cytomegalovirus exposure and HLA in healthy donors. With 60 Vbeta and 13 Jbeta primers, the PCR was carried out. Assay: immunoSEQ multiplex PCR; the TCRdb copy retains only in-frame clones and omits some. Altogether 150,000 to 200,000 clones are present, around 77% being singletons, with the ten largest covering 2% to 2.5%. Source material: PBMCs. The receptors shown here come from a woman aged 25-40 years in good health and CMV-seropositive.

V gene TRBV7-8 combines with J gene TRBJ1-4; D is perhaps TRBD1 (5 bases). The germline V gene has CDR1 SGHVS and CDR2 FQNEAQ. CDR3 length: 14 residues. With 4 bases removed from V and 8 bases from J, the gap between germline ends came to 14 bases. The CDR3 sequence: CASSWGGVGEKLFF. The CDR3 nucleotides are TGTGCCAGCAGCTGGGGGGGGGTGGGAGAAAAACTGTTTTTT.

The chain carries TRBV2 and TRBJ2-7; 7 bases match TRBD2. The CDR3 extends over 15 amino acids. Germline CDR1 and CDR2: SNHLY and FYNNEI. V was pared by 2 bases and J by 2 bases, with 6 bases of the junction left unmatched. The CDR3 region has the DNA TGTGCCAGCAGTGAACCCGGGGGGATCACCTACGAGCAGTACTTC. Its protein is CASSEPGGITYEQYF.

V gene TRBV7-9 combines with J gene TRBJ1-3; 7 nucleotides match TRBD1. Germline V gives CDR1 SEHNR, CDR2 FQNEAQ (reference sequence). The CDR3 extends over 18 amino acids. V trimming: 0 bases; J trimming: 0 bases; junction bases outside the gene matches: 8. The CDR3 DNA reads as TGTGCCAGCAGCTTAGCAGGGGACAGTCATTCCTCTGGAAACACCATATATTTT. Its protein product is CASSLAGDSHSSGNTIYF.

This rearrangement joins TRBV5-1 to TRBJ2-7; 7 bases match TRBD2. CDR3 length: 17 amino acids. J lost 4 bases, V lost 2 bases, and 15 bases had no gene match. The V gene's germline CDR1 is SGHRS and CDR2 YFSETQ. The CDR3 loop is CASSLSSGAIKKYEQYF. The CDR3 DNA reads TGCGCCAGCAGCTTATCTAGCGGAGCAATTAAAAAATACGAGCAGTACTTC.

The chain employs TRBV5-6 and TRBJ1-5, with TRBD1 identical over 7 bases. V shed 4 bases and J 6 bases; nucleotides not matched to a gene: 7. This CDR3 region has 14 residues. The V gene's germline CDR1 is SGHDT and CDR2 YYEEEE. The CDR3 DNA is TGTGCCAGCAGCGGGACAGCGGAGGGTCAGCCCCAGCATTTT. Its protein product is CASSGTAEGQPQHF.

The V and J genes are TRBV29-1 and TRBJ2-6; D gene uncertain. Germline-derived CDR1 and CDR2 are SQVTM and ANQGSEA. The CDR3 consists of 13 residues. With 6 bases removed from V and 0 bases from J, the gap between germline ends came to 6 bases. CDR3 bases: TGCAGCGTACCGAGCTCTGGGGCCAACGTCCTGACTTTC. Translating gives CSVPSSGANVLTF. The entire variable domain, with the rest obtained from reference TRBV29-1 and TRBJ2-6, is as follows: SAVISQKPSRDICQRGTSLTIQCQVDSQVTMMFWYRQQPGQSLTLIATANQGSEATYESGFVIDKFPISRPNLTFSTLTVSNMSPEDSSIYLCSVPSSGANVLTFGAGSRLTVL.

The chain combines TRBV5-1 with TRBJ2-1; TRBD2 might be the D (6 bases). Trimming left V 6 bases short and J 5 bases short, with 15 bases between. Germline V gene sequence: CDR1 SGHRS, CDR2 YFSETQ. This CDR3 contains 14 residues. As DNA, the CDR3 is TGCGCCAGCAAGACTAGGGGAGATCACAATGAGCAGTTCTTC. Its translation is CASKTRGDHNEQFF.

This clone occurred once. This chain joins TRBV15 and TRBJ1-1, with 12 positions matching TRBD1. Looked up from germline, CDR1 is LNHNV and CDR2 is YYDKDF (reference sequence). The CDR3 spans 14 residues. J gave up 6 bases and V 5 bases, and 4 bases lay outside the gene matches. The chain's CDR3 is CATSARDRGPEAFF. CDR3 DNA: TGTGCCACCAGCGCCCGGGACAGGGGGCCTGAAGCTTTCTTT. Based on the CDR3 plus reference TRBV15 and TRBJ1-1, the full variable domain is DAMVIQNPRYQVTQFGKPVTLSCSQTLNHNVMYWYQQKSSQAPKLLFHYYDKDFNNEADTPDNFQSRRPNTSFCFLDIRSPGLGDTAMYLCATSARDRGPEAFFGQGTRLTVV.

This clone was seen once. This chain uses TRBV19 with TRBJ1-5; 10 positions match TRBD1. The V gene end was trimmed by 6 bases and the J gene end by 5 bases; junction bases not matched to a gene: 25. The germline V gene has CDR1 LNHDA and CDR2 SQIVND (reference sequence). The CDR3 contains 21 residues. The CDR3: CASSPPGQGRLGSRRDQPQHF. The CDR3 bases are TGTGCCAGTAGCCCTCCGGGACAGGGGAGATTGGGATCAAGGAGGGATCAGCCCCAGCATTTT. Together with reference TRBV19 and TRBJ1-5, the CDR3 gives the full variable domain: DGGITQSPKYLFRKEGQNVTLSCEQNLNHDAMYWYRQDPGQGLRLIYYSQIVNDFQKGDIAEGYSVSREKKESFPLTVTSAQKNPTAFYLCASSPPGQGRLGSRRDQPQHFGDGTRLSIL.

This sequence joins TRBV10-1 and TRBJ2-5, with 11 bases fitting TRBD1. Germline CDR1 WNHNN, CDR2 SYGVQD (reference sequence). After removal of 4 bases from V and 4 bases from J, the junction contained 5 bases not matched to a gene. The CDR3 covers 15 residues. This CDR3 reads CASSGGTGGGETQYF. The CDR3 DNA sequence: TGCGCCAGCAGTGGAGGGACAGGGGGAGGAGAGACCCAGTACTTC.

V gene TRBV25-1 combines with J gene TRBJ2-7, with TRBD1 matching 7 bases. Trimming took 6 bases from V and 4 from J; bases not matched to a gene: 9. The CDR3 sequence is 14 residues long. Germline assignment: CDR1 MGHDK and CDR2 SYGVNS. In DNA form, the CDR3 reads TGTGCCAGCAGCTGGACAGGCGACGATTACGAGCAGTACTTC. Translated: CASSWTGDDYEQYF.

This clone was counted a single time. V is TRBV5-1 and J is TRBJ1-4; 9 bases line up with TRBD1. This CDR3 spans 17 amino acids. Losses at the gene ends were 0 bases for V and 2 bases for J; bases not matched to a gene: 5. Germline loops: CDR1 SGHRS, CDR2 YFSETQ. The CDR3, as DNA: TGCGCCAGCAGCTTGGGCACAGGGGGCGAGACTAATGAAAAACTGTTTTTT. Residues: CASSLGTGGETNEKLFF.

V is TRBV19 and J is TRBJ1-5, with a possible D match to TRBD1 (6 bases). Trimming stripped 4 bases from V and 5 bases from J, with 18 bases between. The length of the CDR3 is 16 residues. Germline CDR1 LNHDA, CDR2 SQIVND (reference sequence). CDR3 DNA sequence: TGTGCCAGTAGTACGCAGGGGTCGAACTTCTATCAGCCCCAGCATTTT. Its translation: CASSTQGSNFYQPQHF.

The chain joins TRBV5-4 to TRBJ2-5; unclear D gene. Germline-derived CDR1 and CDR2 are SGHNT and YYREEE (reference sequence). The CDR3 consists of 11 residues. Trimming pared 5 bases from V and 3 bases from J, leaving 5 bases between. The CDR3 DNA is TGTGCCAGCAGTCATGAAGAGACCCAGTACTTC. It codes for CASSHEETQYF.

The chain uses TRBV28 and TRBJ1-2, with 11 bases matching TRBD1. Germline trimming cut 7 bases from V and 2 bases from J; bases unmatched to any gene: 6. Germline CDR1 and CDR2: MDHEN and SYDVKM. The length of the CDR3 is 15 residues. In nucleotides, the CDR3 is TGTGCCAGCATTGGGACAGGGGGTCCCAACTATGGCTACACCTTC. Its protein is CASIGTGGPNYGYTF.

The rearrangement links TRBV2 to TRBJ2-7; 8 bases are shared with TRBD2. Trimming at V came to 6 bases and at J to 0 bases, leaving 4 bases not matched to a gene. Germline assignment: CDR1 SNHLY and CDR2 FYNNEI. CDR3 length: 14 residues. The CDR3, as DNA: TGTGCCAGCAGGCAGCGGGAGAGCTCCTACGAGCAGTACTTC. As protein: CASRQRESSYEQYF.

This chain joins TRBV4-1 and TRBJ1-4; 9 bases match TRBD1. The CDR3 loop spans 16 amino acids. The germline gives CDR1 MGHRA, CDR2 YSYEKL. V gave up 4 bases and J gave up 3 bases; unmatched junction bases: 6. The CDR3 DNA is TGCGCCAGCAGCCGCGGGACAGGGCTACCTAATGAAAAACTGTTTTTT. Translating gives CASSRGTGLPNEKLFF.

The gene calls are TRBV7-2 and TRBJ2-7, with TRBD1 matching 8 bases. There are 13 residues in the CDR3. Germline-derived CDR1 and CDR2 are SGHTA and FQGNSA. The trim removed 7 bases at V and 0 bases at J, leaving 2 bases unmatched. The chain's CDR3 is CASTGTGSYEQYF. The CDR3 coding sequence is TGTGCCAGCACCGGGACAGGCTCCTACGAGCAGTACTTC.

The chain uses TRBV27 and TRBJ2-7; 9 bases agree with TRBD1. CDR1 MNHEY and CDR2 SMNVEV come from the germline V gene (reference sequence). J gave up 2 bases and V 3 bases, and 5 bases lay outside the gene matches. The CDR3 is 15 residues long. The CDR3 spells CASSLTGQGTYEQYF. In nucleotides, the CDR3 is TGTGCCAGCAGTTTGACGGGACAGGGAACCTACGAGCAGTACTTC.

About this clone itself: Other nucleotide sequences from this sample produce the same CDR3. The chain is built from TRBV5-1 and TRBJ1-2; TRBD1 might be the D (6 bases). This CDR3 is 14 amino acids long. V dropped 0 bases and J dropped 4 bases, with 10 bases sitting between them. From germline, CDR1 is SGHRS and CDR2 YFSETQ. CDR3 loop: CASSLDQGSYGYTF. Here the CDR3 DNA reads TGCGCCAGCAGCTTGGATCAGGGGAGCTATGGCTACACCTTC.

The J gene is TRBJ2-5, the V gene TRBV14, with D unresolved. This CDR3 is built from 11 residues. Germline V gives CDR1 SGHDN, CDR2 FVKESK. V lost 3 bases to trimming and J lost 4 bases, with 3 bases between them. In DNA form, the CDR3 reads TGTGCCAGCAGCCACGGAGAGACCCAGTACTTC. Its protein is CASSHGETQYF.

The rearrangement links TRBV18 to TRBJ2-1; TRBD1 agrees at 7 bases. The V gene end was trimmed by 1 base and the J gene end by 6 bases; junction bases not matched to a gene: 9. CDR1 is KGHSH, CDR2 LQKENI, per germline. The CDR3 length is 16 residues. The CDR3 loop is CASSPQGGSFSNEQFF. The CDR3 DNA sequence: TGTGCCAGCTCACCACAAGGGGGCTCCTTTAGCAATGAGCAGTTCTTC.

This clone was counted between two and nine times. V and J are TRBV28 and TRBJ1-5; TRBD1 is a possible D gene (5 bases). Germline V gene lookup returns CDR1 MDHEN and CDR2 SYDVKM. This CDR3 has 13 residues. V lost 5 bases, J lost 4 bases, and 9 bases lay in between. The chain's CDR3 is CASSDSRNQPQHF. CDR3 bases: TGTGCCAGCAGTGACAGCCGAAATCAGCCCCAGCATTTT.

The chain links TRBV5-1 to TRBJ2-7; 9 nucleotides align to TRBD1. V trimming: 3 bases; J trimming: 5 bases; junction bases outside the gene matches: 9. The CDR3 consists of 15 residues. Germline V lookup: CDR1 SGHRS, CDR2 YFSETQ. In DNA, the CDR3 is TGCGCCAGCAGCTCAGGAGGACAGGGGTGGAACGAGCAGTACTTC. Translated, it gives CASSSGGQGWNEQYF.

This chain uses TRBV29-1 with TRBJ1-2; D ambiguous. V gave up 3 bases and J gave up 2 bases, with 4 bases separating them. Germline V lookup: CDR1 SQVTM, CDR2 ANQGSEA. CDR3 length equals 11 residues. The CDR3 bases are TGCAGCGTTGACAGAAACTATGGCTACACCTTC. Translated: CSVDRNYGYTF.

This clone was counted once. Sequence at one end of the junction differs from germline and may be a read error. The chain is built from TRBV4-3 and TRBJ2-2, with TRBD2 identical over 12 bases. From germline, CDR1 is LGHNA and CDR2 YSLEER. The CDR3 is 19 amino acids. CDR3 bases: TGCGCCAGCGGCCAAGAGACTAGCGGGAGTAGTGCGAACACCGGGGAGCTGTTTTTT. Protein product: CASGQETSGSSANTGELFF.

This sequence joins TRBV4-3 and TRBJ2-5, with a possible D match to TRBD1 (6 bases). CDR1 and CDR2 (germline): LGHNA, YSLEER. The CDR3 loop spans 13 amino acids. Trimming pared 3 bases from V and 2 bases from J, leaving 7 bases between. The CDR3 coding sequence is TGCGCCAGCAGCCACAGGGGACAAGAGACCCAGTACTTC. Protein product: CASSHRGQETQYF.

V is TRBV7-9 and J is TRBJ2-7, with a possible D match to TRBD2 (5 bases). The CDR3 consists of 17 residues. Germline V gene sequence: CDR1 SEHNR, CDR2 FQNEAQ (reference sequence). The V end lost 1 base, the J end lost 2 bases, and 18 bases lay between the germline ends. The DNA for the CDR3 is TGTGCCAGCAGCTTAGAGGAGCGGCGTATTCCAGCCTACGAGCAGTACTTC. It translates to CASSLEERRIPAYEQYF.

The rearrangement links TRBV4-1 to TRBJ2-7, with 9 bases lining up with TRBD1. The germline gives CDR1 MGHRA, CDR2 YSYEKL. The CDR3 covers 15 residues. V shed 3 bases and J 3 bases; nucleotides not matched to a gene: 6. The CDR3 sequence: CASSQDRGGNYEQYF. The CDR3 DNA reads as TGCGCCAGCAGCCAGGACAGGGGTGGTAACTACGAGCAGTACTTC.